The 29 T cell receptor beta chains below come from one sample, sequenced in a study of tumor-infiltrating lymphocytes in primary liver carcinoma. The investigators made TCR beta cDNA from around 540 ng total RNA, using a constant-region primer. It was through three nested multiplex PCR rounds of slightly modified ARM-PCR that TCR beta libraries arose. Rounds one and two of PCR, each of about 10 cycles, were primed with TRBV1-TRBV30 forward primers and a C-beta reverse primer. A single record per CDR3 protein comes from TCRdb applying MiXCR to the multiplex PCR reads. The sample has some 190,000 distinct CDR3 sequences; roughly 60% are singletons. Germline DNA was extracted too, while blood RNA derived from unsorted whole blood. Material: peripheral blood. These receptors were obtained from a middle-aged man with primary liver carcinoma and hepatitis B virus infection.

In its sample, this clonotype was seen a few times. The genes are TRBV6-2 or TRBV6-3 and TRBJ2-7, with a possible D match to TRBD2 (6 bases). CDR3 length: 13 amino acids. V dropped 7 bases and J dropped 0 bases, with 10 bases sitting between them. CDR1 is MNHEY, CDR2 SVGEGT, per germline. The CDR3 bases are TGTGCCAGCACGGGCGGGAACTCCTACGAGCAGTACTTC. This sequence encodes CASTGGNSYEQYF.

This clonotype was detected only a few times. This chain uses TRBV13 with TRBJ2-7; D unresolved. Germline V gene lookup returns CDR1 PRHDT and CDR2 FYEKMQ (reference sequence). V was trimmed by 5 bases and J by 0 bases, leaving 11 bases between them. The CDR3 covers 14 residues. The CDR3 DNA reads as TGTGCCAGCAGCCCGACACTGAGCTCCTACGAGCAGTACTTC. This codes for CASSPTLSSYEQYF.

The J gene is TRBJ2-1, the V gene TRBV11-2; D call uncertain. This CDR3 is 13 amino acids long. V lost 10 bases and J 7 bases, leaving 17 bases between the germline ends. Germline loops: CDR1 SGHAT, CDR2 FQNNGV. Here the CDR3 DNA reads TGTGCCACCAACCGTGGCTCTAGGAATGAGCAGTTCTTC. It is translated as CATNRGSRNEQFF.

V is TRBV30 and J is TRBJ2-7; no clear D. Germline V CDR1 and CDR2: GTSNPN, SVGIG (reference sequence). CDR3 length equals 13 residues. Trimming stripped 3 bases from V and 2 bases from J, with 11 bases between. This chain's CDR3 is CAWRRGRAYEQYF. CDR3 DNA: TGTGCCTGGAGACGAGGTAGGGCCTACGAGCAGTACTTC.

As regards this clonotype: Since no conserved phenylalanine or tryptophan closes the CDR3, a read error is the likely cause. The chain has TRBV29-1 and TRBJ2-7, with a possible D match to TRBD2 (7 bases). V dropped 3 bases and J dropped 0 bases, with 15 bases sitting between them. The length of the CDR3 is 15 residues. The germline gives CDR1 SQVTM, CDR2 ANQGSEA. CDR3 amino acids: CSVDLQGGSSYEQYL. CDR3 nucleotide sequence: TGCAGCGTTGACCTACAGGGCGGGAGCTCCTACGAGCAGTACCTC.

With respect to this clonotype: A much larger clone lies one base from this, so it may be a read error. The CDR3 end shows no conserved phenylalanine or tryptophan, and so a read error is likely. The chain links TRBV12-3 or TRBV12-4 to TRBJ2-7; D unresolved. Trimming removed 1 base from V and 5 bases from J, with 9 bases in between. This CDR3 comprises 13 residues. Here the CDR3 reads CASSLGGRDEQYS. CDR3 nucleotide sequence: TGTGCCAGCAGTTTAGGGGGTAGGGACGAGCAGTACTCC.

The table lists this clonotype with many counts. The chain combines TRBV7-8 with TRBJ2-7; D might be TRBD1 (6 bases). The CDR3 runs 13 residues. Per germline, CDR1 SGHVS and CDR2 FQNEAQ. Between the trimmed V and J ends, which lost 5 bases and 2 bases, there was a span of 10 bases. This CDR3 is CASSRTATYEQYF. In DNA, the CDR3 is TGTGCCAGCAGCAGGACAGCGACCTACGAGCAGTACTTC.

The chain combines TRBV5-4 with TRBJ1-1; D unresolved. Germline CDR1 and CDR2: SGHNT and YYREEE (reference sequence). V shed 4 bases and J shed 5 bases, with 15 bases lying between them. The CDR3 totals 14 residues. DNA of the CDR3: TGTGCCAGCAGCCTAAAGTCACAGAGGACTGAAGCTTTCTTT. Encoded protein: CASSLKSQRTEAFF.

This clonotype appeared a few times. The CDR3 here is CAISGQNSGANVLTF. For the CDR3, the DNA is TGTGCCATCAGTGGACAGAACTCTGGGGCCAACGTCCTGACTTTC. This chain uses TRBV10-3 with TRBJ2-6, with D maybe TRBD1 (5 bases). The CDR3 is made up of 15 amino acids. Germline V CDR1 and CDR2: ENHRY, SYGVKD. Trimming cost V 4 bases and J 0 bases, with 7 bases left between them.

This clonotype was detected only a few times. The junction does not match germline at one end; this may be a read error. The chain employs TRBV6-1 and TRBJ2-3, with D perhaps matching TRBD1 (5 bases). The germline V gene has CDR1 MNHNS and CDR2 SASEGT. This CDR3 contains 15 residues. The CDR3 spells CASSERGSWGDTQYF. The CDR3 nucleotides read TGTGCCAGTAGTGAAAGGGGTTCGTGGGGAGATACGCAGTATTTT.

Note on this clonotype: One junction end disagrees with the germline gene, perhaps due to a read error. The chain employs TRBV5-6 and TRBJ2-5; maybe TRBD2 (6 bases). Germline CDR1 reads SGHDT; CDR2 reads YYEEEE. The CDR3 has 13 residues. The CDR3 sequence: CASSFMGGEIQYF. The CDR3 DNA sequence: TGTGCCAGCAGCTTCATGGGGGGAGAGATCCAGTACTTC.

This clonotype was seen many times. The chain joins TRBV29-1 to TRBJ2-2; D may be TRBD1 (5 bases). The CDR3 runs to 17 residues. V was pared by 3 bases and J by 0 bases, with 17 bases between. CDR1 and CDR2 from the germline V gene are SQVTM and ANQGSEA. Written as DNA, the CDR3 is TGCAGCGTTGATCCAAGGGCCAGACAGCCGAACACCGGGGAGCTGTTTTTT. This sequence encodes CSVDPRARQPNTGELFF.

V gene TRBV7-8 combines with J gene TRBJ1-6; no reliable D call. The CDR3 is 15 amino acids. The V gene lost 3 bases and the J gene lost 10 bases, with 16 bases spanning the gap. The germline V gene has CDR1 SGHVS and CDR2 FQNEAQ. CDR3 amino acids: CASSLLRISESPLHF. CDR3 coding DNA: TGTGCCAGCAGCTTGCTTAGGATATCCGAGTCACCCCTCCACTTT. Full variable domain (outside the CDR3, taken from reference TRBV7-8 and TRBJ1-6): GAGVSQSPRYKVAKRGQDVALRCDPISGHVSLFWYQQALGQGPEFLTYFQNEAQLDKSGLPSDRFFAERPEGSVSTLKIQRTQQEDSAVYLCASSLLRISESPLHFGNGTRLTVT.

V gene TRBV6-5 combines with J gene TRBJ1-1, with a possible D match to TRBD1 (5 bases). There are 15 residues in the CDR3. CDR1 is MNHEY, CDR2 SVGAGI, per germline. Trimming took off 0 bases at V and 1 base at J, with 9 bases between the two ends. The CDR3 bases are TGTGCCAGCAGTTACTCGATTGACAGGAACACTGAAGCTTTCTTT. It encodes CASSYSIDRNTEAFF.

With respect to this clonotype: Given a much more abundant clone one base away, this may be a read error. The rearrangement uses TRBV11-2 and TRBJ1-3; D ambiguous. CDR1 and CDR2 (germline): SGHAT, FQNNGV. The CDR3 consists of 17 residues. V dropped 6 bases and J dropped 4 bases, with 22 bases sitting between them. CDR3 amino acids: CASRSSGVTRSGNTIYF. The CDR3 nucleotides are TGTGCCAGCAGATCGTCCGGTGTCACCCGAAGCGGAAACACCATATATTTT. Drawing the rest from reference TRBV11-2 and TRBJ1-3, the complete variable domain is EAGVAQSPRYKIIEKRQSVAFWCNPISGHATLYWYQQILGQGPKLLIQFQNNGVVDDSQLPKDRFSAERLKGVDSTLKIQPAKLEDSAVYLCASRSSGVTRSGNTIYFGEGSWLTVV.

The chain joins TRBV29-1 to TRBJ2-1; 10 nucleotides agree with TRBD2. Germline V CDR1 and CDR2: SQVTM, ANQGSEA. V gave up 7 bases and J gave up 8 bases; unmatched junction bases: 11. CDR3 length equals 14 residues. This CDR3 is CSGVLAGLSYEQFF. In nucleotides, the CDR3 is TGCAGCGGCGTACTAGCGGGATTGTCATATGAGCAGTTCTTC.

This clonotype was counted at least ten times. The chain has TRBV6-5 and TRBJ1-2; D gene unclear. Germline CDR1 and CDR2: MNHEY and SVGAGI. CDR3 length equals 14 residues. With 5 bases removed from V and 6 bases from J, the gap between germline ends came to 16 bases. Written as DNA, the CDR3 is TGTGCCAGCAGTAGTTCGGGGATGGGAAATGGCTACACCTTC. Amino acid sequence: CASSSSGMGNGYTF.

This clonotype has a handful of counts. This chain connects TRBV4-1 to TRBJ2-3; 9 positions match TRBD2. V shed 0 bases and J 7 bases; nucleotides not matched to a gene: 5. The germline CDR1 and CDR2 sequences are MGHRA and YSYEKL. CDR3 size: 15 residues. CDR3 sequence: CASSQESSGEYTQYF. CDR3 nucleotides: TGCGCCAGCAGCCAAGAATCTAGCGGGGAGTATACGCAGTATTTT.

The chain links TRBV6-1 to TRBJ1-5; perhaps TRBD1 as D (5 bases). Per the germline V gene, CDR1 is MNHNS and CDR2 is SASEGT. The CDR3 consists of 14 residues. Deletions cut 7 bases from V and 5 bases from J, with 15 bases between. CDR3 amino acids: CASNTRATDQPQHF. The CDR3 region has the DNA TGTGCCAGCAATACCAGGGCCACCGATCAGCCCCAGCATTTT.

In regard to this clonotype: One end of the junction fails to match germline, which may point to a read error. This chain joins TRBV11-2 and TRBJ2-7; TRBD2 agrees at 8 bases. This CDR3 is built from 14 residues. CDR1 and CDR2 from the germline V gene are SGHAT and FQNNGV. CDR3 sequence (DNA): TGTGTCAGCAGCTTACGGGAGGGGGACGACGAGCAGTACTTC. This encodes CVSSLREGDDEQYF.

DNA for the CDR3: TGTGCCAGCAGTTGCTCCCCAATCGGGGAGCTGTTTTTT. Translated: CASSCSPIGELFF. This chain joins TRBV6-5 and TRBJ2-2; D is ambiguous. The germline CDR1 and CDR2 sequences are MNHEY and SVGAGI. Trimming stripped 4 bases from V and 7 bases from J, with 10 bases between. CDR3 length: 13 residues.

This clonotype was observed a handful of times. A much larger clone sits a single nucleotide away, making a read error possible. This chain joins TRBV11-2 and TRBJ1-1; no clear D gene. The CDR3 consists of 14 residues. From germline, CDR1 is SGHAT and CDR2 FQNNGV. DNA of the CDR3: TGTGCCCGCAGCTTAGTTCAGTTGAACACTGAAGCTTTCTTT. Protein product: CARSLVQLNTEAFF.

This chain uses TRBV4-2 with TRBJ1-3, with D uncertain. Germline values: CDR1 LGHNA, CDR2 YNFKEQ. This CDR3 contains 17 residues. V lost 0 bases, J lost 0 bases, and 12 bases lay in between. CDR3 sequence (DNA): TGTGCCAGCAGCCAAGATGGGTTCGGGAACTCTGGAAACACCATATATTTT. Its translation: CASSQDGFGNSGNTIYF.

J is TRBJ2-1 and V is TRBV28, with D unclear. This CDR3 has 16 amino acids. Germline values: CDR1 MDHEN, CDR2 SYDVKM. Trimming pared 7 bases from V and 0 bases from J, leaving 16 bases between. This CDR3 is CASISTGLSSYNEQFF. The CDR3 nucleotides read TGTGCCAGCATCTCAACCGGGCTGAGCTCCTACAATGAGCAGTTCTTC. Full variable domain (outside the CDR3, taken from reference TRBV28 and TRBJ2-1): DVKVTQSSRYLVKRTGEKVFLECVQDMDHENMFWYRQDPGLGLRLIYFSYDVKMKEKGDIPEGYSVSREKKERFSLILESASTNQTSMYLCASISTGLSSYNEQFFGPGTRLTVL.

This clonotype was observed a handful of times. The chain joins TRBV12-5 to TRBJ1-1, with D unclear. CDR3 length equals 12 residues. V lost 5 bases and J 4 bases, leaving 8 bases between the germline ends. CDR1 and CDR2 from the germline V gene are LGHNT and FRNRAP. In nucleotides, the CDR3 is TGTGCTAGTGGTGGCGTGGGCACTGAAGCTTTCTTT. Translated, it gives CASGGVGTEAFF.

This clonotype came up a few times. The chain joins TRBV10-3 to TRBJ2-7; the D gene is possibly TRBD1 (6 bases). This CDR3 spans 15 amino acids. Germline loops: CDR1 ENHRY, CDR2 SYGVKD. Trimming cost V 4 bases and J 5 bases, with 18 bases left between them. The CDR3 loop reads CAISGKDTGWNEQYF. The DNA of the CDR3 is TGTGCCATCAGTGGGAAGGACACAGGGTGGAACGAGCAGTACTTC.

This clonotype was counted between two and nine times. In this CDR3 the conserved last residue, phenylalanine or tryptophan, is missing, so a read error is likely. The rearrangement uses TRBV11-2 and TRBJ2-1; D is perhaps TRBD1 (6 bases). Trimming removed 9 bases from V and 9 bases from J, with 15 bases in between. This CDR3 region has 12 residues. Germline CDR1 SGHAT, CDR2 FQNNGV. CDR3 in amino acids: CASNDRSPEQFL. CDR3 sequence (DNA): TGTGCCAGTAATGACAGGTCCCCTGAGCAGTTCCTC.

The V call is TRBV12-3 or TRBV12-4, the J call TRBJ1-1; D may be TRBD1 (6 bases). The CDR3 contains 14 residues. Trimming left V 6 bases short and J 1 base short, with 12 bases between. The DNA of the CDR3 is TGTGCCAGCAGCCCTACAGGGACGAACACTGAAGCTTTCTTT. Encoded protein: CASSPTGTNTEAFF.

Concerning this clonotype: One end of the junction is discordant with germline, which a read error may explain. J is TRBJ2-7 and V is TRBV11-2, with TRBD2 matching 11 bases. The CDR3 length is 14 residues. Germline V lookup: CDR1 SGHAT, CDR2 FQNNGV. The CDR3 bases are TGTGCCATCAGCTTGACTAGCGGGGCCCACGAGCAATACTTC. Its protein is CAISLTSGAHEQYF. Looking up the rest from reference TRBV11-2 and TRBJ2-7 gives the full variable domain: EAGVAQSPRYKIIEKRQSVAFWCNPISGHATLYWYQQILGQGPKLLIQFQNNGVVDDSQLPKDRFSAERLKGVDSTLKIQPAKLEDSAVYLCAISLTSGAHEQYFGPGTRLTVT.